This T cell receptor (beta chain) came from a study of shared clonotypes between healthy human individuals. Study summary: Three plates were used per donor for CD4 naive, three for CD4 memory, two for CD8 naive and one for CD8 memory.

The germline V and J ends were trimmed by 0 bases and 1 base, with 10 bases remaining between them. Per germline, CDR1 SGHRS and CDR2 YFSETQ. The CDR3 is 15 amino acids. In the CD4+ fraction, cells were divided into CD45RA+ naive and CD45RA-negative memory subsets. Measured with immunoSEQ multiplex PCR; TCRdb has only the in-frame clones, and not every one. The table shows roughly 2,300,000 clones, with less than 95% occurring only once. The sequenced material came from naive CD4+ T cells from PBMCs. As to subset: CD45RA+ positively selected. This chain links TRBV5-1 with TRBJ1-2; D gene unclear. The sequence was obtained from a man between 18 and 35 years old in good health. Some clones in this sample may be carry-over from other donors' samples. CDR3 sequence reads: CASSLAVGHNYGYTF. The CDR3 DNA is TGCGCCAGCAGCTTGGCAGTCGGGCATAACTATGGCTACACCTTC.